Sequencing of this TCR beta chain was carried out in a study of cytomegalovirus exposure and HLA in healthy donors. Overall study results and limits: In vitro, a few CMV-associated chains proved specific for CMV antigens. Altogether, around 160 TCR beta chains were recorded as cytomegalovirus-associated. Subsequent analysis showed first-cohort TCR clusters tending to co-occur in 95 to 150 validation repertoires.

Using immunoSEQ multiplex PCR, the repertoire was profiled, and TCRdb retains in-frame clones only, with some absent. Of 67,000 or so clones listed, about 94% are singletons. V was clipped by 7 bases and J by 0 bases, with 10 bases between them. The germline gives CDR1 SQVTM, CDR2 ANQGSEA. The CDR3 extends over 13 amino acids. As for this clone: The antigen remains undetermined.

The TCR was taken from a man younger than 35 in good health and CMV-seropositive. The chain joins TRBV29-1 to TRBJ2-1; D is possibly TRBD2 (6 bases). Sample: PBMCs. DNA for the CDR3: TGCAGCGCGGGAGAGAGCTCCTACAATGAGCAGTTCTTC. This sequence encodes CSAGESSYNEQFF.